The next 10 T cell receptor beta chains were all read from a single sample in a study of T cell responses to AZD1222 COVID-19 vaccine. The method was immunoSEQ multiplex PCR; TCRdb's version includes in-frame clones alone and lacks a portion of them. The table lists 120,000 or so clones, about 92% of them singletons. The starting material was peripheral blood, obtained on day 0 of AZD1222 vaccination. The origin of the receptors is an adult in good health.

The chain combines TRBV11-2 with TRBJ2-3, with 7 bases fitting TRBD2. The CDR3 covers 16 residues. CDR1 SGHAT and CDR2 FQNNGV come from the germline V gene. V was pared by 1 base and J by 1 base, with 5 bases of the junction left unmatched. CDR3 residues: CASSLGTSPGTDTQYF. In nucleotides, the CDR3 is TGTGCCAGCAGCTTAGGGACTAGTCCGGGCACAGATACGCAGTATTTT.

V is TRBV28 and J is TRBJ2-5, with D tentatively TRBD1 (6 bases). V was shortened by 3 bases and J by 3 bases, with 14 bases between the two germline ends. Germline CDR1 MDHEN, CDR2 SYDVKM. The CDR3 covers 15 residues. For the CDR3, the DNA is TGTGCCAGCAGTTTGGTTTCAGGGGTGGAAGAGACCCAGTACTTC. It specifies CASSLVSGVEETQYF.

V usage is TRBV3-1 (or the pseudogene TRBV3-2) and J usage is TRBJ2-5; 12 bases agree with TRBD2. Germline V gives CDR1 LGHDT, CDR2 YNNKEL (reference sequence). The CDR3 has 17 residues. The J segment lost 5 bases and the V segment lost 1 base, leaving 8 bases of the junction unmatched. CDR3 bases: TGTGCCAGCAGCCAAGGCTCTAGCGGGAGGGCCGGGGAGACCCAGTACTTC. Translation: CASSQGSSGRAGETQYF.

The V gene is TRBV19, the J gene TRBJ2-1; no reliable D call. The germline CDR1 and CDR2 sequences are LNHDA and SQIVND (reference sequence). The V and J ends lost 6 bases and 3 bases respectively, with 12 bases between them. This CDR3 spans 14 amino acids. The CDR3, as DNA: TGTGCCAGTAGGGGTGACGTCAGCTACAATGAGCAGTTCTTC. Amino acids: CASRGDVSYNEQFF.

A word on this clone: At the DNA level, this CDR3 is encoded by other sequences in the same sample as well. The chain links TRBV27 to TRBJ1-2, with a weak D call TRBD1 (5 bases). CDR3 size: 13 residues. Germline V gene sequence: CDR1 MNHEY, CDR2 SMNVEV (reference sequence). V lost 5 bases and J lost 4, with 11 bases in between. CDR3: CASSPDRLYGYTF. As DNA, the CDR3 is TGTGCCAGCAGTCCTGACAGACTCTATGGCTACACCTTC.

This chain links TRBV14 with TRBJ2-7; a possible D gene is TRBD1 (5 bases). The germline V gene encodes CDR1 SGHDN and CDR2 FVKESK. The CDR3 runs to 14 residues. V was trimmed by 1 base and J by 5 bases, leaving 12 bases between them. The CDR3 here is CASSQASRVHEQYF. The CDR3 region has the DNA TGTGCCAGCAGCCAAGCTTCCAGGGTCCACGAGCAGTACTTC. Combining the CDR3 with reference TRBV14 and TRBJ2-7 gives the whole variable domain EAGVTQFPSHSVIEKGQTVTLRCDPISGHDNLYWYRRVMGKEIKFLLHFVKESKQDESGMPNNRFLAERTGGTYSTLKVQPAELEDSGVYFCASSQASRVHEQYFGPGTRLTVT.

The rearrangement links TRBV6-1 to TRBJ1-3; D is ambiguous. Between the trimmed V and J ends, which lost 2 bases and 0 bases, there was a span of 8 bases. The CDR3 runs 15 residues. CDR1 MNHNS and CDR2 SASEGT come from the germline V gene. CDR3 sequence (DNA): TGTGCCAGCAGTGAACTGGAAAGCTCTGGAAACACCATATATTTT. Its protein is CASSELESSGNTIYF.

This rearrangement joins TRBV11-2 to TRBJ2-1; D ambiguous. Germline CDR1 and CDR2: SGHAT and FQNNGV. CDR3 size: 19 residues. V was cut by 4 bases and J by 3 bases, with 25 bases left in between. The CDR3 protein is CASSSIRSQSRQHYNEQFF. The DNA of the CDR3 is TGTGCCAGCAGCTCCATCCGCTCACAATCGCGTCAACACTACAATGAGCAGTTCTTC.

The sample holds a few counts of this clone. This chain joins TRBV6-4 and TRBJ2-1; 8 bases line up with TRBD1. The CDR3 runs 15 residues. Trimming cost V 5 bases and J 6 bases; bases outside gene matches: 9. Germline assignment: CDR1 MRHNA and CDR2 SNTAGT. DNA for the CDR3: TGTGCCAGCAGTTTCTCGGACAGGGCCGGCAATGAGCAGTTCTTC. Translating it yields CASSFSDRAGNEQFF.

This clone was seen a single time. The rearrangement uses TRBV9 and TRBJ1-1; D gene uncertain. This CDR3 has 15 amino acids. V gave up 3 bases and J gave up 0 bases, with 12 bases separating them. Per the germline V gene, CDR1 is SGDLS and CDR2 is YYNGEE. CDR3 protein: CASSAGRAMNTEAFF. The CDR3 coding sequence is TGTGCCAGCAGCGCCGGACGGGCGATGAACACTGAAGCTTTCTTT.